Presented here are 9 T cell receptor beta chains from one specimen sequenced in a study of human T cells and chemical hapten exposure. Time point indicated: pre-sensitization, week 0. Described treatment: therapeutic diphenylcyclopropenone sensitization with weekly scalp DPC. TCRdb itself ran the RACE reads through MiXCR, one entry per CDR3 protein. This repertoire shows approximately 320,000 distinct CDR3 sequences, about 5% found once; its top ten account for less than 9%. Source: whole blood, taken in connection with sensitization to the hapten diphenylcyclopropenone (DPC). These receptors were obtained from a woman under 30 with alopecia areata. Some clones in this sample may be carry-over from other donors' samples.

At least ten counts were recorded for this clonotype. This chain connects TRBV7-9 to TRBJ2-1; tentative D call: TRBD1 (7 bases). Between the trimmed V and J ends, which lost 3 bases and 10 bases, there was a span of 34 bases. Looked up from germline, CDR1 is SEHNR and CDR2 is FQNEAQ (reference sequence). The CDR3 sequence is 20 residues long. CDR3 bases: TGTGCCAGCAGCTTTCGAGCTTCGGCCGTTAGCGGCCTGACACAGGGGGAGCAGTTCTTC. Translation: CASSFRASAVSGLTQGEQFF.

This clonotype was picked up a small number of times. V usage is TRBV12-5 and J usage is TRBJ2-3, with 9 bases aligning to TRBD1. J was trimmed by 5 bases and V by 5 bases; bases with no gene match: 2. The CDR3 runs 13 residues. In germline, CDR1 is LGHNT, CDR2 FRNRAP. This chain's CDR3 is CASGQGQGDTQYF. CDR3 nucleotides: TGTGCTAGTGGTCAGGGACAGGGAGATACGCAGTATTTT.

The sample holds many counts of this clonotype. V usage is TRBV6-2 or TRBV6-3 and J usage is TRBJ1-5; D call uncertain. This CDR3 region has 13 residues. Germline CDR1 MNHEY, CDR2 SVGEGT. V shed 7 bases and J shed 0 bases, with 7 bases lying between them. The CDR3 protein is CASMRDSNQPQHF. CDR3 DNA sequence: TGTGCCAGCATGAGGGATAGCAATCAGCCCCAGCATTTT.

This clonotype appeared a few times. The chain recombines TRBV4-1 with TRBJ2-3, with D hard to call. V dropped 4 bases and J dropped 8 bases, with 1 base sitting between them. This CDR3 has 9 residues. Germline V CDR1 and CDR2: MGHRA, YSYEKL. CDR3 sequence reads: CASSLTQYF. CDR3 coding DNA: TGCGCCAGCAGCCTTACGCAGTATTTT.

Concerning this clonotype itself: The junction departs from germline at one end; a sequencing error may be responsible. This chain connects TRBV7-2 to TRBJ1-6, with D maybe TRBD1 (6 bases). The germline V gene encodes CDR1 SGHTA and CDR2 FQGNSA. The CDR3 extends over 18 amino acids. This chain's CDR3 is CASSSKGRTEAWSSPLNF. The CDR3 region has the DNA TGTGCCAGCAGCTCAAAGGGAAGGACAGAGGCGTGGAGTTCACCCCTCAACTTT.

This clonotype was seen at least ten times. The chain couples TRBV29-1 to TRBJ1-1, with D uncertain. Trimming stripped 1 base from V and 5 bases from J, with 11 bases between. Germline CDR1 and CDR2: SQVTM and ANQGSEA. The CDR3 consists of 13 residues. In DNA, the CDR3 is TGCAGCGTTGAAGCCAGCACGACGACTGAAGCTTTCTTT. It yields the protein CSVEASTTTEAFF.

This clonotype came up once. The chain couples TRBV28 to TRBJ2-5; D possibly uses TRBD1 or TRBD2 (6 bases each). CDR1 is MDHEN and CDR2 is SYDVKM in the germline V gene. The CDR3 has 14 residues. The V end lost 2 bases, the J end lost 4 bases, and 11 bases lay between the germline ends. DNA for the CDR3: TGTGCCAGCAGTTTAGGGGGGCGACGAGAGACCCAGTACTTC. It is translated as CASSLGGRRETQYF.

In its sample, this clonotype was seen many times. The chain has TRBV6-5 and TRBJ2-7; TRBD2 matches at 7 bases. The CDR3 totals 13 residues. V lost 8 bases and J lost 7; bases outside the gene matches: 11. Germline loops: CDR1 MNHEY, CDR2 SVGAGI. Here the CDR3 reads CASASGGGLEQYF. Written as DNA, the CDR3 is TGTGCCAGCGCGTCGGGAGGCGGTCTGGAGCAGTACTTC.

This clonotype was picked up many times. The rearrangement joins TRBV5-5 to TRBJ2-1; no reliable D call. Trimming removed 3 bases from V and 0 bases from J, with 13 bases in between. The CDR3 runs 16 residues. Germline CDR1 and CDR2: SGHKS and YYEKEE (reference sequence). CDR3 amino acids: CASSSAPSFSYNEQFF. The DNA of the CDR3 is TGTGCCAGCAGCTCCGCGCCTAGTTTCTCCTACAATGAGCAGTTCTTC.